These T cell receptor beta chains were read from a single sample in a study of shared clonotypes between healthy human individuals. The assay was immunoSEQ multiplex PCR, and TCRdb's table has in-frame clones only and misses some. The data contain 2 million to 2.5 million clones, roughly 95% of them singletons. Sequencing was performed on naive CD8+ T cells sorted from blood. The source of these receptors is a man between 18 and 29 years old in good health. The CDR3 runs from the conserved cysteine through the conserved F or W. D genes are given only for firm matches. Only some rows state a clone size, as once, few, many or a class for expanded clones.

clone size	D gene	V gene	J gene	CDR3 protein	CDR3 DNA
NA	NA	TRBV30	TRBJ1-1	CAWTLFGGNTEAFF	TGTGCCTGGACCCTGTTCGGGGGGAACACTGAAGCTTTCTTT
NA	NA	TRBV11-1	TRBJ2-2	CASSERGGAGELFF	TGTGCCAGCAGCGAAAGGGGGGGTGCCGGGGAGCTGTTTTTT
NA	NA	TRBV27	TRBJ2-7	CASSITGNSYEQYF	TGTGCCAGCAGTATAACAGGGAACTCCTACGAGCAGTACTTC
NA	NA	TRBV4-3	TRBJ2-3	CASSQVAGDTQYF	TGCGCCAGCAGCCAAGTAGCCGGGGATACGCAGTATTTT
NA	TRBD2	TRBV7-9	TRBJ2-7	CASSPPLAEPSSYEQYF	TGTGCCAGCAGCCCACCCCTAGCGGAGCCTTCGTCCTACGAGCAGTACTTC
NA	NA	TRBV4-1	TRBJ2-1	CASSQAQGEQFF	TGCGCCAGCAGCCAAGCCCAGGGGGAGCAGTTCTTC
NA	TRBD2	TRBV6-5	TRBJ2-5	CASRASGGSRETQYF	TGTGCCAGCCGGGCTAGCGGGGGATCCCGAGAGACCCAGTACTTC
NA	TRBD2	TRBV9	TRBJ2-3	CASSASGATDTQYF	TGTGCCAGCAGCGCTAGCGGGGCAACAGATACGCAGTATTTT
NA	NA	TRBV6-5	TRBJ2-5	CASSYSGEGAQETQYF	TGTGCCAGCAGTTACTCAGGGGAGGGGGCCCAAGAGACCCAGTACTTC
NA	NA	TRBV28	TRBJ2-1	CASSGLTGEDYNEQFF	TGTGCCAGCAGTGGCTTGACAGGAGAAGACTACAATGAGCAGTTCTTC
NA	NA	TRBV7-9	TRBJ2-1	CASSLGARDEQFF	TGTGCCAGCAGCTTAGGTGCTAGGGATGAGCAGTTCTTC
NA	NA	TRBV27	TRBJ2-5	CASSFSGVQETQYF	TGTGCCAGCAGTTTTTCGGGTGTCCAAGAGACCCAGTACTTC
NA	TRBD2	TRBV27	TRBJ2-7	CASSLGSGEFYEQYF	TGTGCCAGCAGTTTAGGGAGCGGGGAATTCTACGAGCAGTACTTC
NA	NA	TRBV28	TRBJ2-2	CASSFIGELFF	TGTGCCAGCAGTTTCATCGGGGAGCTGTTTTTT
few	NA	TRBV7-9	TRBJ2-5	CAGRRDWASPQYF	TGTGCCGGTCGGAGGGACTGGGCCAGCCCCCAGTACTTC
NA	NA	TRBV6-5	TRBJ2-1	CASSYTHVYNEQFF	TGTGCCAGCAGTTACACCCACGTCTACAATGAGCAGTTCTTC
NA	NA	TRBV19	TRBJ1-1	CASSVMLLMNTEAFF	TGTGCCAGTAGTGTCATGCTATTGATGAACACTGAAGCTTTCTTT
NA	NA	TRBV6-1	TRBJ2-7	CASSEARGVSYEQYF	TGTGCCAGCAGTGAAGCAAGGGGGGTCTCCTACGAGCAGTACTTC
NA	NA	TRBV19	TRBJ2-7	CASSIDRASGEQYF	TGTGCCAGTAGTATAGATCGGGCGTCGGGCGAGCAGTACTTC
few	NA	TRBV29-1	TRBJ2-2	CSVERRSNTGELFF	TGCAGCGTAGAACGACGGTCGAACACCGGGGAGCTGTTTTTT
NA	TRBD2	TRBV28	TRBJ2-5	CASVLAGYQETQYF	TGTGCCAGTGTGCTAGCGGGGTACCAAGAGACCCAGTACTTC
once	TRBD1	TRBV13	TRBJ1-2	CASSLQRTGDYGYTF	TGTGCCAGCAGCCTCCAGCGGACAGGGGACTATGGCTACACCTTC
NA	NA	TRBV29-1	TRBJ2-2	CSVEITGELFF	TGCAGCGTTGAAATCACCGGGGAGCTGTTTTTT
once	NA	TRBV4-3	TRBJ2-5	CASSQVSVGGETQYF	TGCGCCAGCAGCCAAGTATCCGTCGGGGGTGAGACCCAGTACTTC
NA	NA	TRBV7-8	TRBJ2-1	CASSATLATPEQFF	TGTGCCAGCAGCGCCACTTTAGCGACCCCGGAGCAGTTCTTC
NA	NA	TRBV9	TRBJ2-7	CASSVAGSAYEQYF	TGTGCCAGCAGCGTAGCCGGGTCGGCCTACGAGCAGTACTTC
NA	NA	TRBV30	TRBJ1-1	CAWSRQGNTEAFF	TGTGCCTGGAGTCGCCAGGGGAACACTGAAGCTTTCTTT
NA	TRBD2	TRBV19	TRBJ2-5	CASSISTSGKETQYF	TGTGCCAGTAGTATTTCGACTAGCGGGAAAGAGACCCAGTACTTC
once	TRBD2	TRBV7-6	TRBJ2-3	CASSSLAEGTDTQYF	TGTGCCAGCAGCTCACTAGCGGAGGGCACAGATACGCAGTATTTT
NA	NA	TRBV4-1	TRBJ1-1	CASSQGDLGSYDTEAFF	TGCGCCAGCAGCCAAGGGGACTTGGGGTCCTACGACACTGAAGCTTTCTTT
NA	TRBD2	TRBV2	TRBJ2-7	CASELAESSYEQYF	TGTGCCAGCGAGCTAGCGGAAAGCTCCTACGAGCAGTACTTC
NA	TRBD2	TRBV7-8	TRBJ2-7	CASSPTLAGGAYEQYF	TGTGCCAGCAGCCCCACCTTAGCGGGAGGAGCCTACGAGCAGTACTTC
NA	TRBD1	TRBV5-1	TRBJ2-7	CASSLSTSGQGSSYEQYF	TGCGCCAGCAGCTTATCCACGTCGGGACAGGGGAGCTCCTACGAGCAGTACTTC
NA	NA	TRBV4-1	TRBJ2-3	CASSQLNTQYF	TGCGCCAGCAGCCAACTGAATACGCAGTATTTT
NA	NA	TRBV7-9	TRBJ2-1	CASSFPLRNEQFF	TGTGCCAGCAGCTTCCCCCTCCGCAATGAGCAGTTCTTC
NA	NA	TRBV7-6	TRBJ2-2	CASSWDAYKGGELFF	TGTGCCAGCAGCTGGGACGCCTACAAGGGCGGGGAGCTGTTTTTT
once	TRBD2	TRBV15	TRBJ2-7	CATSSSGGRFKQYF	TGTGCCACCAGCAGTTCGGGGGGTCGGTTCAAGCAGTACTTC
NA	NA	TRBV2	TRBJ2-1	CASSGDSYNEQFF	TGTGCCAGCAGTGGGGACTCCTACAATGAGCAGTTCTTC
NA	TRBD1	TRBV28	TRBJ2-7	CASSSMDREHEQYF	TGTGCCAGCAGTTCCATGGACAGGGAACACGAGCAGTACTTC
NA	NA	TRBV9	TRBJ2-3	CASSVGPGQPLYF	TGTGCCAGCAGCGTAGGACCTGGACAGCCCCTATACTTT
NA	TRBD1	TRBV27	TRBJ1-2	CASSSDRGRVGYTF	TGTGCCAGCAGTTCCGACAGGGGGCGTGTTGGCTACACCTTC
once	TRBD2	TRBV9	TRBJ2-2	CASSSAGGQSGELFF	TGTGCCAGCAGTTCCGCGGGGGGGCAGAGCGGGGAGCTGTTTTTT
NA	NA	TRBV6-5	TRBJ2-3	CASSTAGTQYF	TGTGCCAGCAGTACCGCCGGTACGCAGTATTTT
NA	NA	TRBV7-9	TRBJ1-2	CASSSSTVNNYGYTF	TGTGCCAGCAGCTCATCGACGGTTAACAACTATGGCTACACCTTC
NA	NA	TRBV28	TRBJ2-7	CASSGGTDAYEQYF	TGTGCCAGCAGTGGGGGGACAGATGCCTACGAGCAGTACTTC
NA	NA	TRBV27	TRBJ2-1	CASSLLAGAYSYNEQFF	TGTGCCAGCAGTTTACTGGCAGGAGCCTACTCCTACAATGAGCAGTTCTTC
NA	TRBD2	TRBV5-1	TRBJ2-3	CASSLRTSGSGTDTQYF	TGCGCCAGCAGCTTGAGGACTAGCGGGAGTGGAACAGATACGCAGTATTTT
NA	NA	TRBV30	TRBJ2-2	CAWREGTDTGELFF	TGTGCCTGGAGGGAGGGAACGGACACCGGGGAGCTGTTTTTT
NA	NA	TRBV18	TRBJ1-4	CASSPIGGGPEIKNEKLFF	TGTGCCAGCTCACCTATTGGAGGGGGTCCCGAGATAAAAAATGAAAAACTGTTTTTT
NA	TRBD1	TRBV5-8	TRBJ1-2	CASSSGTDYGYTF	TGTGCCAGCAGCTCCGGGACAGACTATGGCTACACCTTC